Below, 13 T cell receptor beta chains from the same sample are listed, as sequenced in a study of spatial heterogeneity in lung cancer. The time point was: blood at routine non-recurrence follow-up after resection. The authors sequenced whole RNA from tumor, nontumor lung or frozen PBMC without sorting. MiXCR was run by TCRdb on the 5' RACE reads, yielding one entry per CDR3 protein. The table lists under 30,000 distinct CDR3 sequences, approximately 6% of them singletons, with around a fifth in the top ten. The sequencing used PBMCs, collected at follow-up. The receptors stem from a male donor with early-stage non-small cell lung cancer.

The rearrangement links TRBV12-3 or TRBV12-4 to TRBJ2-2; D is unclear. V was shortened by 4 bases and J by 3 bases, with 9 bases between the two germline ends. The CDR3 totals 14 residues. This CDR3 reads CASSWGRDTGELFF. The CDR3 DNA is TGTGCCAGCAGTTGGGGTAGGGACACCGGGGAGCTGTTTTTT.

This clonotype came up many times. The chain couples TRBV4-1 to TRBJ1-5; 8 positions match TRBD1. V shed 4 bases, J shed 9 bases, and the junction held 8 bases outside the gene matches. CDR3 size: 14 residues. Germline V gene sequence: CDR1 MGHRA, CDR2 YSYEKL. CDR3 DNA: TGCGCCAGCAGCCTCTCGACAGGGGAGCTGCCCCAGCATTTT. Protein: CASSLSTGELPQHF.

The chain links TRBV6-1 to TRBJ1-5; D unclear. CDR1 MNHNS and CDR2 SASEGT come from the germline V gene. CDR3 length: 12 amino acids. With 6 bases removed from V and 3 bases from J, the gap between germline ends came to 6 bases. The chain's CDR3 is CASRVTNQPQHF. As DNA, the CDR3 is TGTGCCAGCAGGGTTACCAATCAGCCCCAGCATTTT.

This clonotype was seen only a few times. The rearrangement links TRBV10-2 to TRBJ1-4, with 12 positions matching TRBD1. The CDR3 is made up of 18 amino acids. Germline lookup yields CDR1 WSHSY and CDR2 SAAADI. Unmatched junction bases numbered 12, after V lost 2 bases and J lost 8 bases. The CDR3 DNA follows: TGCGCCAGCAGTGAGGGGACAGGGGGCGCGTCGATTCGAGAAAAACTGTTTTTT. This encodes CASSEGTGGASIREKLFF.

This clonotype has ten or more counts. The V gene is TRBV4-3, the J gene TRBJ2-3; 8 nucleotides match TRBD2. Germline CDR1 LGHNA, CDR2 YSLEER. J lost 6 bases, V lost 0 bases, and 8 bases had no gene match. This CDR3 comprises 16 residues. The CDR3 loop reads CASSQDLSGGADTQYF. CDR3 nucleotide sequence: TGCGCCAGCAGCCAAGATCTATCCGGGGGGGCGGATACGCAGTATTTT.

This clonotype was seen ten or more times. The rearrangement uses TRBV11-2 and TRBJ2-6; D unclear. The length of the CDR3 is 17 residues. V was pared by 4 bases and J by 3 bases, with 16 bases between. Germline V gene data show CDR1 as SGHAT and CDR2 as FQNNGV. The CDR3 spells CASSSRGGTRGANVLTF. Written as DNA, the CDR3 is TGTGCCAGCAGCTCCCGTGGCGGAACTCGTGGGGCCAACGTCCTGACTTTC. The whole variable domain, filled in from reference TRBV11-2 and TRBJ2-6, reads EAGVAQSPRYKIIEKRQSVAFWCNPISGHATLYWYQQILGQGPKLLIQFQNNGVVDDSQLPKDRFSAERLKGVDSTLKIQPAKLEDSAVYLCASSSRGGTRGANVLTFGAGSRLTVL.

V and J are TRBV7-9 and TRBJ1-1; D gene unclear. The V gene's germline CDR1 is SEHNR and CDR2 FQNEAQ (reference sequence). CDR3 size: 13 residues. Trimming removed 0 bases from V and 0 bases from J, with 2 bases in between. CDR3: CASSLALNTEAFF. The CDR3 DNA reads as TGTGCCAGCAGCTTAGCATTGAACACTGAAGCTTTCTTT.

The chain links TRBV10-3 to TRBJ2-5, with D possibly matching TRBD1 (6 bases). V lost 9 bases and J 3 bases, leaving 20 bases between the germline ends. The CDR3 runs 15 residues. Germline lookup yields CDR1 ENHRY and CDR2 SYGVKD. CDR3 sequence reads: CAINRDIQSEETQYF. Here the CDR3 DNA reads TGTGCCATAAACCGGGACATCCAAAGCGAAGAGACCCAGTACTTC.

The CDR3 loop reads CASIHENIAKNIQYF. The CDR3 bases are TGTGCCAGCATCCACGAGAACATAGCCAAAAACATTCAGTACTTC. This chain links TRBV2 with TRBJ2-4; D unclear. The CDR3 covers 15 residues. The ends were cut back, 7 bases at V and 0 bases at J, with 13 bases in the middle. CDR1 is SNHLY, CDR2 FYNNEI, per germline.

This chain connects TRBV7-9 to TRBJ2-1; D possibly corresponds to TRBD2 (6 bases). Looked up from germline, CDR1 is SEHNR and CDR2 is FQNEAQ (reference sequence). Trimming pared 7 bases from V and 0 bases from J, leaving 13 bases between. This CDR3 region has 15 residues. CDR3 sequence reads: CASISRSGSYNEQFF. The CDR3 coding sequence is TGTGCCAGCATCTCTCGTAGCGGCTCCTACAATGAGCAGTTCTTC.

The chain links TRBV6-2 or TRBV6-3 to TRBJ1-1; possibly TRBD1 for D (5 bases). Germline CDR1 is MNHEY and CDR2 is SVGEGT. This CDR3 has 13 residues. V was trimmed by 6 bases and J by 1 base, leaving 9 bases between them. In nucleotides, the CDR3 is TGTGCCAGCAGGCCAGACAGGAACACTGAAGCTTTCTTT. It yields the protein CASRPDRNTEAFF.

This clonotype was picked up many times. The chain has TRBV6-6 and TRBJ2-5; either TRBD1 or TRBD2 may fit D (5 bases each). Germline V CDR1 and CDR2: MNHNY, SVGAGI (reference sequence). The V gene lost 5 bases and the J gene lost 4 bases, with 14 bases spanning the gap. This CDR3 is built from 14 residues. CDR3 in DNA: TGTGCCAGCAGTCCTGGGGGACGGACAGAGACCCAGTACTTC. Protein sequence: CASSPGGRTETQYF.

This clonotype was seen at least ten times. V is TRBV6-5 and J is TRBJ2-1; the D call may be TRBD1 or TRBD2 (5 bases each). CDR1 MNHEY and CDR2 SVGAGI come from the germline V gene. V was shortened by 4 bases and J by 6 bases, with 13 bases between the two germline ends. This CDR3 is built from 14 residues. The CDR3, as DNA: TGTGCCAGCAGTTCGAGGGGCTTTGTCAATGAGCAGTTCTTC. Translation gives CASSSRGFVNEQFF.